This record concerns one T cell receptor beta chain sequence. The sample is drawn from a study of blood T cell repertoires in COVID-19. The table came from immunoSEQ multiplex PCR; TCRdb's copy has only in-frame clones and leaves some out. The table shows 95,000 to 150,000 clones, with 84% occurring only once. The ends lost 0 bases at V and 0 bases at J; junction bases unmatched: 5. This CDR3 is 16 amino acids long. The germline gives CDR1 SGDLS, CDR2 YYNGEE. The receptor was isolated from a woman in her twenties or thirties who had recovered from COVID-19. Sample: PBMCs or T cells enriched from blood (not recorded which). This chain uses TRBV9 with TRBJ2-7; the match to TRBD2 covers 8 bases. The CDR3 DNA follows: TGTGCCAGCAGCGTAGAGGGGAGCGGGAGCTCCTACGAGCAGTACTTC. It specifies CASSVEGSGSSYEQYF.